This T cell receptor beta chain was captured by sequencing in a study of monozygotic twins with inflammatory bowel disease (dated by TCRdb to 2018 to 2020). The study in broad terms: In total, roughly 28 monozygotic twin pairs made up the full study: 19 Danish pairs, all IBD-discordant, plus nine German pairs, of which four were IBD-concordant and five were IBD-discordant. Disease-associated traits were sought mainly through comparisons between IBD patients and their genetically identical healthy co-twins within discordant pairs. Each individual had, on average, about 151 000 unique TCRalpha sequences and 181 000 unique TCRbeta sequences available for analysis.

With respect to this clonotype: Its antigen is unknown.

CDR1 and CDR2 are read off the germline V gene as SQVTM and ANQGSEA. Spanning cysteine to phenylalanine, the CDR3 consists of 13 amino acids. The entry carries no DNA sequence. The paper's findings and limits, for the study overall: The analysis was unable to tell apart different T cell subtypes. The results gave no support for a single strong signal or clonotype linked to IBD. Because patients were on differing immunosuppressive treatments, the repertoires may have picked up extra background noise and inter-individual variability. TCRbeta repertoire diversity, by inverse Simpson index, was decreased in IBD patients compared with their healthy co-twins. Repertoire similarity did not differ between concordant and discordant twins, possibly due to limited statistical power. Compared with healthy twins, IBD patients had fewer clonotypes in common with other individuals, a difference most pronounced in patients showing signs of disease activity.

Library construction relied on 5' RACE. Preparation of each TCR library used roughly 3,300 ng of total RNA. For each sample, cDNA was synthesized in eight separate reactions using SMARTScribe reverse transcriptase. During cDNA synthesis, template switching was used to introduce unique molecular identifiers that contained a 6-nucleotide sample barcode. TCRalpha and TCRbeta cDNA was amplified by two nested PCRs of around 16 and 10 cycles, with bead purification after each PCR. Before amplification, the cDNA was treated with uracil DNA-glycosylase and purified using the QIAquick PCR purification kit. The second PCR added Illumina TruSeq-compatible adapters along with sample-specific barcodes. TapeStation and Qubit were used to check library quality and concentration, and approximately 5.5 ng of each library went into the pool. Sequencing of pooled libraries was carried out on an Illumina HiSeq2500 single-index Rapid Run using 2 x 100 bp reads and custom sequencing primers. Per the authors' processing: MiGEC version 1.2.6 was used for UMI-based consensus assembly, which corrected PCR and sequencing errors. V(D)J alignment, clonotype assembly and CDR3 extraction were performed with MiXCR version 2.1.1. Gene usage, clonotype sharing and MAIT/NKT TCR abundance were normalised by analysing the top 1000, 10 000 and 20 000 clonotypes per sample. Diversity was computed as the inverse Simpson index with the vegan R package after downsampling to 27 000 UMIs. Statistical testing used paired Mann-Whitney U tests on the discordant twin pairs and applied Benjamini-Hochberg correction for multiple testing. TCRdb reprocessed the reads into one record per CDR3 protein sequence, lacking DNA. The V and J calls follow TCRdb's processing rather than the paper's. This sample's records show approximately 120,000 distinct CDR3 sequences. The ten largest make up around 12% of the sample.

From each donor, a 2.5 ml peripheral blood sample was drawn into PAXgene tubes and stored at -80 degrees C. Without T cell sorting, total RNA was isolated from whole blood using the PAXgene blood miRNA kit on an automated QIAcube. Peripheral blood from monozygotic twin pairs concordant or discordant for inflammatory bowel disease was subjected to deep TCRalpha and TCRbeta repertoire profiling with unique molecular barcoding. Smoking habits were recorded for all twin pairs, and each individual was classified as a current, former or never smoker. Rearrangement joined TRBV29-1 to TRBJ2-5. The receptor's source is a human donor with ulcerative colitis or Crohn's disease, or a healthy co-twin of an affected twin (not recorded which). Sequencing was performed on blood. The CDR3 region has the sequence CSVVLTEKETQYF. Where the CDR3 stops, the reference TRBV29-1 and TRBJ2-5 genes take over; the full variable domain is SAVISQKPSRDICQRGTSLTIQCQVDSQVTMMFWYRQQPGQSLTLIATANQGSEATYESGFVIDKFPISRPNLTFSTLTVSNMSPEDSSIYLCSVVLTEKETQYFGPGTRLLVL.